This entry describes one T cell receptor beta chain. Its specificity is unknown. This sample was taken from a study of OX40 agonist ivuxolimab in advanced cancers. Study-wide results and caveats: At 0.1 to 3.0 mg/kg and by week 6, clonal expansion occurred in CD4+ and CD8+ blood T cells.

Profiled with immunoSEQ multiplex PCR; TCRdb holds only in-frame clones, not every one. In the table there are some 83,000 clones, 80% to 90% of which are singletons. This TCR came from an adult with an advanced solid tumor such as melanoma, head and neck, liver or kidney cancer. Sequenced material: CD4+ or CD8+ T cells sorted from blood, taken in a trial of the OX40 agonist ivuxolimab.

In nucleotides, the CDR3 is TGTGCCAGCAGCTTGGGAAGGGGAGGGATGAACACTGAAGCTTTCTTT. It specifies CASSLGRGGMNTEAFF. The chain is built from TRBV5-6 and TRBJ1-1, with D perhaps matching TRBD1 (5 bases). This CDR3 has 16 amino acids. V was shortened by 0 bases and J by 0 bases, with 12 bases between the two germline ends. Germline loops: CDR1 SGHDT, CDR2 YYEEEE.